This T cell receptor (beta chain) derives from a study of blood T cells in healthy people across ages. On the study more broadly: Template switching retrieved approximately one barcoded beta molecule for each two T cells.

Through a sample-barcoded 5' primer and a J-beta primer mix, a second PCR was run for roughly 6 to 12 cycles. TCRdb fed the 5' RACE reads into MiXCR, producing one record per CDR3 protein. Of about 780,000 distinct CDR3 sequences listed, 46% are singletons. Donors were healthy Caucasian individuals from Russia aged about 6 to 90. Isolation recovered at least 7 million PBMCs from every sample. Trimming shortened V by 4 bases and J by 4 bases, and 15 bases separated the two germline ends. Germline values: CDR1 SQVTM, CDR2 ANQGSEA. This CDR3 is built from 14 residues. Regarding this clonotype: Its target is unknown.

Broader study findings: Those diversity estimates obtained from one million T cells were thought to be underestimates.

The TCR comes from a man of 80 years or more in good health. This chain uses TRBV29-1 with TRBJ2-3, with a tentative D call TRBD1 (8 bases). Specimen: blood. The CDR3 DNA follows: TGCAGCGTTGTCGGGAGGACAGGGTCAGATACGCAGTATTTT. Its translation: CSVVGRTGSDTQYF.